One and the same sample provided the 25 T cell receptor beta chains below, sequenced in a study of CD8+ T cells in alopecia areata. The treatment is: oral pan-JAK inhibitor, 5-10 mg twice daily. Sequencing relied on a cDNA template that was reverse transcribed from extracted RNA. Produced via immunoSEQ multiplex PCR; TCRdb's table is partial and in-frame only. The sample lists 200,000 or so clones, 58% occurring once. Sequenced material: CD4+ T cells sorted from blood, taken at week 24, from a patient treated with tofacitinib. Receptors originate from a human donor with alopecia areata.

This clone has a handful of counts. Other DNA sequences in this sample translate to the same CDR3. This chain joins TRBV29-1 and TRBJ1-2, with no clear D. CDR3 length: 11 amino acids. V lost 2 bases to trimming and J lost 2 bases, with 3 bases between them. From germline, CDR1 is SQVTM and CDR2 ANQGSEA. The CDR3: CSVEQNYGYTF. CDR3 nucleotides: TGCAGCGTTGAACAGAACTATGGCTACACCTTC.

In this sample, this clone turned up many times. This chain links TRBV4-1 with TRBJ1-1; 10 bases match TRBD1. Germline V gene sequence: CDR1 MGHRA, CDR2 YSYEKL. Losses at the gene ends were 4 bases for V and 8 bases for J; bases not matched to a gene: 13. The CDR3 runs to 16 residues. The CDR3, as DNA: TGCGCCAGCAGCCGACCTTTGGGACAGGGGAAAACCGAAGCTTTCTTT. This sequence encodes CASSRPLGQGKTEAFF.

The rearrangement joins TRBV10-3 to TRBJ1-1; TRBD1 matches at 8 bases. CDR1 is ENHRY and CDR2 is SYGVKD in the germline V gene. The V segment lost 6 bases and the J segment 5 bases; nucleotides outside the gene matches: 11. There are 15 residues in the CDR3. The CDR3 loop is CAISGAGGAGTEAFF. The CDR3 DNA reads TGTGCCATCAGCGGGGCAGGGGGCGCGGGTACTGAAGCTTTCTTT.

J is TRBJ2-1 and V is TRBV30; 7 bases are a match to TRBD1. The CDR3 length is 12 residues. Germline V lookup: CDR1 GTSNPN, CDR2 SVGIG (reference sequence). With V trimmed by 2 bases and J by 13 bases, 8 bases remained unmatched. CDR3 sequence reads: CAWSSKGQKQFF. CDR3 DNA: TGTGCCTGGAGTAGCAAGGGACAGAAACAGTTCTTC.

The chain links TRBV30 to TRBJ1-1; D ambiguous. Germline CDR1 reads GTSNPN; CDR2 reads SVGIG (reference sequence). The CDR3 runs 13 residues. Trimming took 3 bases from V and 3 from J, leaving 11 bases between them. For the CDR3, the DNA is TGTGCCTGGAGCCTCTTCGGGGACACTGAAGCTTTCTTT. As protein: CAWSLFGDTEAFF. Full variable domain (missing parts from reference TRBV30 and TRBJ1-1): SQTIHQWPATLVQPVGSPLSLECTVEGTSNPNLYWYRQAAGRGLQLLFYSVGIGQISSEVPQNLSASRPQDRQFILSSKKLLLSDSGFYLCAWSLFGDTEAFFGQGTRLTVV.

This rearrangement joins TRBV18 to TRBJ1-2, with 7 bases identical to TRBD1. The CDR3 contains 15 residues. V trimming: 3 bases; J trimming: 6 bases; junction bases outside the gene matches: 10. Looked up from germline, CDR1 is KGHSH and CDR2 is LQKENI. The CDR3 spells CASSPRSRQGNGYTF. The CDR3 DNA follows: TGTGCCAGCTCACCCCGTAGCCGACAGGGAAATGGCTACACCTTC.

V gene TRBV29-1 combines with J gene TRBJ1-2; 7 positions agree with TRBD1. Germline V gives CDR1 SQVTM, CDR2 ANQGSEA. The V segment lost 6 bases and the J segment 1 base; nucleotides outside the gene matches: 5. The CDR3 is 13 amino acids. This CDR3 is CSVWTGLNYGYTF. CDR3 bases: TGCAGCGTCTGGACAGGCCTTAACTATGGCTACACCTTC.

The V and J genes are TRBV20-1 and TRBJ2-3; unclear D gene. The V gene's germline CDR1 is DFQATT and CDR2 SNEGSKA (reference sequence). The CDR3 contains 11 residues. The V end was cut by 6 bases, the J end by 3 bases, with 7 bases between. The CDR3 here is CSADVTDTQYF. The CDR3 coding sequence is TGCAGTGCCGATGTTACAGATACGCAGTATTTT.

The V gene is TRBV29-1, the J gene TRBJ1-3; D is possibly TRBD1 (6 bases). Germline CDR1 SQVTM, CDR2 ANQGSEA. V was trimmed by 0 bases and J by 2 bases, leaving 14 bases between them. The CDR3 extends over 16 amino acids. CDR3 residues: CSVEDRAGDTGNTIYF. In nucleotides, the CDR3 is TGCAGCGTTGAAGATCGGGCGGGGGACACTGGAAACACCATATATTTT.

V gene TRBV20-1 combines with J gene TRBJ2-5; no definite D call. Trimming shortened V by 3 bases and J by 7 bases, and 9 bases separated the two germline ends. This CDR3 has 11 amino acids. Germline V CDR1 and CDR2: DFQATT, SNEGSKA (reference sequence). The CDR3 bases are TGCAGTGCTAGCCGTAGTGGGACCCAGTACTTC. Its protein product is CSASRSGTQYF.

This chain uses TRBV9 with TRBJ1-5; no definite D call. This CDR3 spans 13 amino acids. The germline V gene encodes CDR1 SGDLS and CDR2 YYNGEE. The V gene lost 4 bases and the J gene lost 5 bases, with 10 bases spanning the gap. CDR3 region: CASSPSEDQPQHF. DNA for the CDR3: TGTGCCAGCAGCCCCAGCGAGGATCAGCCCCAGCATTTT.

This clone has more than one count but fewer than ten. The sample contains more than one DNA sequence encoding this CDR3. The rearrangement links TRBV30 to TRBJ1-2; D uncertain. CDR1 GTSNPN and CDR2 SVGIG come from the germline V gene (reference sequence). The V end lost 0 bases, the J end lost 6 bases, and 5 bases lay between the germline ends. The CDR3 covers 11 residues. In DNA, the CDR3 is TGTGCCTGGAGTGTACTCGATGGCTACACCTTC. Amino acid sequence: CAWSVLDGYTF.

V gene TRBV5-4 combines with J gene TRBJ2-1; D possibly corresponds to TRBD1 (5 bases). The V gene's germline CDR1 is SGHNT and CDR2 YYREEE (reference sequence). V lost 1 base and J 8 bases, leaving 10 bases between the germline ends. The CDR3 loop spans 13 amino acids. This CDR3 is CASSLWGSHEQFF. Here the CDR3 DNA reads TGTGCCAGCAGCTTGTGGGGCAGCCATGAGCAGTTCTTC.

The CDR3 sequence: CASSHVSGEFPYEQYF. In nucleotides, the CDR3 is TGTGCCAGCTCACACGTCAGCGGGGAGTTCCCCTACGAGCAGTACTTC. The V gene is TRBV18, the J gene TRBJ2-7; TRBD2 matches at 7 bases. V trimming: 4 bases; J trimming: 2 bases; junction bases outside the gene matches: 11. The germline gives CDR1 KGHSH, CDR2 LQKENI. There are 16 residues in the CDR3.

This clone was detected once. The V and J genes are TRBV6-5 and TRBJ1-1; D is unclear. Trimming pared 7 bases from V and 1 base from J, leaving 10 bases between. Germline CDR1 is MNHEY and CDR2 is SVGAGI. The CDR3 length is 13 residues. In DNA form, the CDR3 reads TGTGCCAGCAAGCGGTCGCCGAACACTGAAGCTTTCTTT. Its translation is CASKRSPNTEAFF.

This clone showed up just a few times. CDR3 region: CASQRGGGIYNEQFF. CDR3 nucleotide sequence: TGTGCCAGCCAACGAGGGGGAGGGATCTACAATGAGCAGTTCTTC. The chain couples TRBV19 to TRBJ2-1; tentatively, D is TRBD2 (7 bases). Germline V gives CDR1 LNHDA, CDR2 SQIVND (reference sequence). The CDR3 totals 15 residues. Trimming pared 9 bases from V and 3 bases from J, leaving 18 bases between.

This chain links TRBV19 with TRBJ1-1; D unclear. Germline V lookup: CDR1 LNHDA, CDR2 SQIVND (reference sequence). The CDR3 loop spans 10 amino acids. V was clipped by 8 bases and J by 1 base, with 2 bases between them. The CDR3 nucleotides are TGTGCCAGTGGGAACACTGAAGCTTTCTTT. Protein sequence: CASGNTEAFF.

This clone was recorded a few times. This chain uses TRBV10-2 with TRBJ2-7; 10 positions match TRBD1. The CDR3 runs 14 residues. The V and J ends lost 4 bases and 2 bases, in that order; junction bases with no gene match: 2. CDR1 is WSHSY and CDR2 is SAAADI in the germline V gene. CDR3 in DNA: TGCGCCAGCAGTGGTGGGACAGGGGCCTACGAGCAGTACTTC. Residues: CASSGGTGAYEQYF.

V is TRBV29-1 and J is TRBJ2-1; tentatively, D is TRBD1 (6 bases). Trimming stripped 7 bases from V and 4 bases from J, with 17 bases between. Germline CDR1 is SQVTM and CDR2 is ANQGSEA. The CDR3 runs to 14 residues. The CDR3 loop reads CSEYRAPPYNEQFF. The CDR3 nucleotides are TGCAGCGAGTACAGGGCACCCCCTTACAATGAGCAGTTCTTC.

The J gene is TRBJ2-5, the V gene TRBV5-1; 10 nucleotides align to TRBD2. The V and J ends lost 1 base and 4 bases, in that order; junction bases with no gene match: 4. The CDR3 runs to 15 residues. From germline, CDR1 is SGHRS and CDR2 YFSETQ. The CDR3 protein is CASSLLAGGSETQYF. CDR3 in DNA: TGCGCCAGCAGCTTGTTAGCGGGAGGTTCAGAGACCCAGTACTTC.

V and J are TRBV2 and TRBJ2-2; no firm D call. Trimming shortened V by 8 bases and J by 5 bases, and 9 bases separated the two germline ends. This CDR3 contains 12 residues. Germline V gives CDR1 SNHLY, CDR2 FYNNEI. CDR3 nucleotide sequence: TGTGCCAGCCTTCCGGCAACCGGGGAGCTGTTTTTT. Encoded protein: CASLPATGELFF.

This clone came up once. DNA of the CDR3: TGTGCCAGTAGTATGAGGGCCAATGAGCAGTTCTTC. It translates to CASSMRANEQFF. The chain joins TRBV19 to TRBJ2-1; maybe TRBD2 (5 bases). The CDR3 runs to 12 residues. The germline CDR1 and CDR2 sequences are LNHDA and SQIVND (reference sequence). V lost 3 bases, J lost 6 bases, and 6 bases lay in between.

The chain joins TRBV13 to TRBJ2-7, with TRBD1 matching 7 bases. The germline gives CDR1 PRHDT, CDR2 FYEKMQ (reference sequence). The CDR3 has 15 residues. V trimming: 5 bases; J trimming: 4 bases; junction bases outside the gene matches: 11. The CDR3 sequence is CASSRKDRVEYEQYF. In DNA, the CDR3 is TGTGCCAGCAGCCGCAAAGACAGGGTTGAGTACGAGCAGTACTTC.

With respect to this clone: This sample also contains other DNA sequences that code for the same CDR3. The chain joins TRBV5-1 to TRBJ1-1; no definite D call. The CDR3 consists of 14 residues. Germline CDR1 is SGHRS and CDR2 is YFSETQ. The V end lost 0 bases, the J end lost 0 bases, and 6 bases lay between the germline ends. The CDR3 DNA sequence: TGCGCCAGCAGCTTGGACAGCATGAACACTGAAGCTTTCTTT. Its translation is CASSLDSMNTEAFF.

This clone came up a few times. The CDR3 sequence is CSGGPGNTEAFF. The CDR3 coding sequence is TGCAGCGGTGGACCTGGGAACACTGAAGCTTTCTTT. This chain uses TRBV29-1 with TRBJ1-1; D is uncertain. CDR1 and CDR2 (germline): SQVTM, ANQGSEA. This CDR3 has 12 amino acids. Trimming shortened V by 7 bases and J by 1 base, and 10 bases separated the two germline ends.